These T cell receptor beta chains were read from a single sample in a study of spatial heterogeneity in lung cancer. One entry per CDR3 protein, called by TCRdb with MiXCR from the 5' RACE reads. The sample yields roughly 9,700 distinct CDR3 sequences, over 7.5% seen once. The sequenced sample was lung tumor tissue, obtained at surgery. All receptors come from a female donor with early-stage non-small cell lung cancer. CDR3s include the opening cysteine and the closing phenylalanine or tryptophan. The D gene is left open where the match is weak. The listing skips clone size in some rows; elsewhere it reads once, few, many or a size class.

D: TRBD2
V: TRBV4-1
size: many
length: 15
J: TRBJ2-7
CDR3: CASSQGGGDPREQYF
DNA: TGCGCCAGCAGCCAAGGCGGGGGGGATCCGCGGGAGCAGTACTTC

D: -
V: TRBV5-1
size: many
length: 14
J: TRBJ2-7
CDR3: CASSLGTTLYEQYF
DNA: TGCGCCAGCAGCTTAGGTACAACCCTCTACGAGCAGTACTTC

D: TRBD1
V: TRBV5-1
size: -
length: 14
J: TRBJ2-1
CDR3: CASSLQGFGGEQFF
DNA: TGCGCCAGCAGCTTACAGGGGTTTGGGGGTGAGCAGTTCTTC

D: -
V: TRBV19
size: few
length: 13
J: TRBJ2-2
CDR3: CASSIGSTGELFF
DNA: TGTGCCAGTAGTATCGGGTCCACCGGGGAGCTGTTTTTT

D: -
V: TRBV12-3/TRBV12-4
size: many
length: 12
J: TRBJ1-1
CDR3: CASWAGNTEAFF
DNA: TGTGCCAGCTGGGCGGGAAACACTGAAGCTTTCTTT

D: -
V: TRBV12-3/TRBV12-4
size: many
length: 17
J: TRBJ2-5
CDR3: CASLEDGDGGDQETQYF
DNA: TGTGCCAGCCTTGAAGACGGGGACGGTGGAGACCAAGAGACCCAGTACTTC

D: -
V: TRBV7-9
size: many
length: 15
J: TRBJ2-3
CDR3: CASSPSGISTDTQYF
DNA: TGTGCCAGCAGCCCGTCTGGGATTAGCACAGATACGCAGTATTTT

D: -
V: TRBV18
size: few
length: 18
J: TRBJ2-6
CDR3: CASSPTTVLFSGANVLTF
DNA: TGTGCCAGCTCACCAACGACAGTCTTGTTCTCTGGGGCCAACGTCCTGACTTTC

D: -
V: TRBV20-1
size: few
length: 14
J: TRBJ2-4
CDR3: CSARGSLAKNIQYF
DNA: TGCAGTGCTAGGGGTTCTCTAGCCAAAAACATTCAGTACTTC

D: -
V: TRBV2
size: medium-sized
length: 15
J: TRBJ1-5
CDR3: CASSQDGLGNQPQHF
DNA: TGTGCCAGCAGTCAGGACGGCTTGGGCAATCAGCCCCAGCATTTT

D: -
V: TRBV14
size: medium-sized
length: 14
J: TRBJ2-2
CDR3: CASSQARVSGELFF
DNA: TGTGCCAGCAGCCAAGCCCGGGTGTCCGGGGAGCTGTTTTTT

D: -
V: TRBV7-9
size: -
length: 12
J: TRBJ2-1
CDR3: CASSFSEGEQFF
DNA: TGTGCCAGCAGCTTTAGCGAAGGCGAGCAGTTCTTC

D: TRBD2
V: TRBV5-1
size: medium-sized
length: 16
J: TRBJ2-3
CDR3: CASSLWPSGGPDTQYF
DNA: TGCGCCAGCAGCTTGTGGCCTAGCGGGGGGCCAGATACGCAGTATTTT

D: -
V: TRBV19
size: -
length: 13
J: TRBJ2-7
CDR3: CASSNGQLYEQYF
DNA: TGTGCCAGTAGCAATGGACAACTCTACGAGCAGTACTTC

D: -
V: TRBV6-2/TRBV6-3
size: -
length: 13
J: TRBJ1-5
CDR3: CASSYRSNQPQHF
DNA: TGTGCCAGCAGTTACCGAAGCAATCAGCCCCAGCATTTT

D: -
V: TRBV6-6
size: few
length: 14
J: TRBJ1-5
CDR3: CASSYVQGDQPQHF
DNA: TGTGCCAGCAGTTACGTACAAGGCGATCAGCCCCAGCATTTT